This TCR beta chain appears in the sequencing data of a study of cytomegalovirus exposure and HLA in healthy donors. Findings and caveats of the study: Earlier results showed most TCR beta V segments being productive about 87% or about 30% of the time.

A word on this clone: Its antigen is unknown.

This CDR3 has 13 amino acids. V lost 4 bases and J 6 bases, leaving 13 bases between the germline ends. Germline-derived CDR1 and CDR2 are MDHEN and SYDVKM. PCR used 60 Vbeta primers and 13 Jbeta primers. Sequenced by immunoSEQ multiplex PCR; TCRdb stores in-frame clones only, minus some. The sample yields some 270,000 clones, roughly 80% seen once. This receptor was obtained from a girl aged 2 to 10 in good health and CMV-seronegative. V and J are TRBV28 and TRBJ2-7; unclear D gene. The material sequenced was PBMCs. Written as DNA, the CDR3 is TGTGCCAGCAGTTATCGTGACCCGGGCGAGCAGTACTTC. Amino acids: CASSYRDPGEQYF.